This record looks at one T cell receptor beta chain sequence and its context. Profiling relied on immunoSEQ multiplex PCR, and the TCRdb table lists in-frame clones only, not all of them. The repertoire has 68,000 or so clones, 92% of them found once; the top ten carry about 0.4%. This sample was taken from a study of technical replicates of blood from a handful of donors. The V end lost 5 bases, the J end lost 6 bases, and 19 bases lay between the germline ends. The CDR3 has 16 residues. Looked up from germline, CDR1 is LNHDA and CDR2 is SQIVND (reference sequence). The TCR comes from a human donor in good health. The V call is TRBV19, the J call TRBJ1-4, with D perhaps TRBD1 (6 bases). Material for sequencing was T cells isolated from PBMCs. CDR3 DNA: TGTGCCAGTAGTTTCGGGAGGGGCGCAGGGGATGAAAAACTGTTTTTT. Protein sequence: CASSFGRGAGDEKLFF.